This T cell receptor beta chain originates from a study of response to subunit inactivated influenza vaccine (dated by TCRdb to about 2018). Broadly, across the study: To follow how T cells responded to a trivalent subunit inactivated influenza vaccine, the researchers relied on deep quantitative profiling of the T cell receptor repertoire. What the work shows at the level of the full study, not this receptor alone: It was suggested by the authors that each seasonal influenza vaccination may recruit only a limited number of new T cells.

This clonotype was detected only a few times. Which antigen it targets is not known. The record has no base qualities; no much larger clone is one base away. Looking up the germline V gene yields CDR1 SGHDT and CDR2 YYEEEE. V drops 2 bases and J drops 4 bases, leaving 13 bases in between. Measured from the cysteine to the phenylalanine, the CDR3 is 15 residues long. Only CDR3 DNA is held: 45 bases, read in frame from base 1. To prepare the library, RT-PCR was applied. The listed sequencing device is Illumina HiSeq 2500. The public reads were quality trimmed at Q25 with fastp and then assembled into clones with MiXCR by TCRdb, keeping productive beta chains. Rows are unified per CDR3 protein, each entry keeping the most common DNA and genes. The sample profile shows approximately 500,000 distinct CDR3 sequences; roughly a quarter of them were found once. The ten largest account for 2.5% to 3% of the sample.

The data also belong to a second study, concerning T cells expressing NK-cell markers. From that second study: 5'RACE template switching, by which a universal primer site and unique molecular identifiers were added, was used to make TCR beta cDNA libraries. Seven to nine donors provided sorted CD3+CD56+NKG2C+, CD3+CD56+NKG2C- and CD3+CD56-NKG2C+ T-cell subsets, whose TCR beta-chain repertoires were profiled. Most of the eight sequenced donors were HCMV-seropositive and one was HCMV-seronegative. In several experiments an anti-gammadeltaTCR antibody was added to restrict sorting to alphabetaTCR-expressing T cells. In several donors, the dominant CD3+CD56+NKG2C+ clonotypes ranked among the top 10 CD8+ clonotypes, making up roughly 1.0-7.0% of CD8+ T cells. Those dominant clonotypes were again the most abundant among CD3+CD56-NKG2C+ cells in a few donors, at roughly 25-60.1%. Whether the expanded NKG2C-expressing T cell clones were specific for HCMV antigens remained unclear. The eight sequenced donors were randomly selected healthy volunteers, three men and five women. HCMV-specific IgG was detected in serum with a commercial ELISA kit to determine HCMV serostatus. Peripheral blood mononuclear cells were isolated from blood by Ficoll density gradient centrifugation. CD4+ and CD8+ T cells were isolated from PBMC by magnetic immunoseparation with Miltenyi isolation kits. cDNA synthesis was primed from the TCR beta constant segment, followed by two successive PCR amplification steps. Libraries were sequenced as 2 x 150 bp reads on Illumina HiSeq 2000/2500, MiSeq or NextSeq. MIGEC handled demultiplexing of the reads and grouping by UMI, while MiTCR was used to assemble and quantify clonotypes. To exclude erroneous sequences, any TCR cDNA sequence not supported by at least two reads was discarded. Downstream repertoire analysis used the tcR package, and clonotypes were matched across fractions by CDR3 nucleotide sequence plus V segment. VDJmatch was used to annotate antigen specificity against VDJdb, with one amino acid substitution in CDR3 allowed.

The sequence came from a man aged 50 or older who received an inactivated influenza vaccine. Donor details come from another sample of the same person, matched by shared clones. Sequenced here: CD4+ T cells sorted from PBMCs, sampled approximately 12 days after vaccination. The chain was built from TRBV5-6 and TRBJ2-1; TRBD1 is perhaps the D gene, given 6 matching bases. CDR3 sequence: CASSLPRGQYNEQFF. At the DNA level, the sequence is TGTGCCAGCAGCTTACCAAGAGGACAGTACAATGAGCAGTTCTTC.